Below are 14 T cell receptor beta chains sequenced from a single sample in a study of blood T cell repertoires in COVID-19. Measured with immunoSEQ multiplex PCR; TCRdb has only the in-frame clones, and not every one. Among about 150,000 clones listed, approximately 80% were seen once. What was sequenced was peripheral blood. Every receptor here comes from a man between 60 and 70 years old with active or convalescent COVID-19.

The genes are TRBV5-1 and TRBJ2-2; TRBD2 is a possible D gene (6 bases). In germline, CDR1 is SGHRS, CDR2 YFSETQ. Trimming removed 0 bases from V and 2 bases from J, with 11 bases in between. The CDR3 is 16 amino acids. CDR3 bases: TGCGCCAGCAGCTTGGAGGTAGCGGTTAACACCGGGGAGCTGTTTTTT. This gives the protein CASSLEVAVNTGELFF.

This clone was found once. The J gene is TRBJ2-1, the V gene TRBV6-5, with 9 nucleotides matching TRBD2. The V and J ends lost 2 bases and 7 bases, in that order; junction bases with no gene match: 3. Germline values: CDR1 MNHEY, CDR2 SVGAGI. The CDR3 consists of 14 residues. The CDR3 nucleotides read TGTGCCAGCAGTTACGCGCTAGCGGGAAATGAGCAGTTCTTC. Amino acids: CASSYALAGNEQFF.

The V call is TRBV18, the J call TRBJ2-2, with D possibly being TRBD2 (6 bases). Trimming left V 2 bases short and J 5 bases short, with 9 bases between. Looked up from germline, CDR1 is KGHSH and CDR2 is LQKENI. CDR3 length equals 14 residues. Here the CDR3 reads CASSPKGGTGELFF. Written as DNA, the CDR3 is TGTGCCAGCTCACCAAAAGGAGGGACCGGGGAGCTGTTTTTT.

This chain connects TRBV5-1 to TRBJ2-1, with TRBD2 matching over 8 bases. CDR3 length: 15 residues. V lost 0 bases to trimming and J lost 5 bases; unmatched junction nucleotides: 4. Germline V gene sequence: CDR1 SGHRS, CDR2 YFSETQ. This chain's CDR3 is CASSLGVAGHNEQFF. Written as DNA, the CDR3 is TGCGCCAGCAGCTTGGGTGTAGCGGGGCACAATGAGCAGTTCTTC. Variable domain in full (rest from reference TRBV5-1 and TRBJ2-1): KAGVTQTPRYLIKTRGQQVTLSCSPISGHRSVSWYQQTPGQGLQFLFEYFSETQRNKGNFPGRFSGRQFSNSRSEMNVSTLELGDSALYLCASSLGVAGHNEQFFGPGTRLTVL.

This clone was observed a handful of times. The chain has TRBV20-1 and TRBJ2-7; 8 bases align to TRBD2. The V gene end was trimmed by 3 bases and the J gene end by 4 bases; junction bases not matched to a gene: 14. The length of the CDR3 is 16 residues. Germline assignment: CDR1 DFQATT and CDR2 SNEGSKA (reference sequence). CDR3 region: CSASRVAGIPPYEQYF. The CDR3 DNA follows: TGCAGTGCTAGTAGAGTAGCGGGAATCCCCCCGTACGAGCAGTACTTC.

The rearrangement joins TRBV28 to TRBJ1-2, with D hard to call. Germline CDR1 reads MDHEN; CDR2 reads SYDVKM. The CDR3 contains 13 residues. V lost 5 bases, J lost 3 bases, and 10 bases lay in between. CDR3: CASSRSSYYGYTF. The CDR3, as DNA: TGTGCCAGCAGTCGTAGCAGCTACTATGGCTACACCTTC.

The gene calls are TRBV5-1 and TRBJ2-7; D may be TRBD1 (5 bases). This CDR3 is 15 amino acids long. Germline V gives CDR1 SGHRS, CDR2 YFSETQ. V dropped 0 bases and J dropped 3 bases, with 13 bases sitting between them. CDR3: CASSLAGDSFYEQYF. The DNA of the CDR3 is TGCGCCAGCAGCTTGGCCGGCGACAGCTTCTACGAGCAGTACTTC.

V usage is TRBV9 and J usage is TRBJ1-2, with 8 bases identical to TRBD1. With V trimmed by 4 bases and J by 7 bases, 12 bases remained unmatched. The CDR3 has 15 amino acids. Germline V gene lookup returns CDR1 SGDLS and CDR2 YYNGEE. Here the CDR3 DNA reads TGTGCCAGCAGCCCGCAGGGGGCGATCCACGGTGGCTACACCTTC. Protein: CASSPQGAIHGGYTF.

The CDR3 sequence is CASSLASWGTGNNEQFF. The CDR3 DNA reads as TGTGCCAGCAGCTTAGCATCCTGGGGGACAGGGAACAATGAGCAGTTCTTC. The rearrangement joins TRBV7-2 to TRBJ2-1; 9 nucleotides match TRBD1. V trimming: 0 bases; J trimming: 5 bases; junction bases outside the gene matches: 8. CDR1 and CDR2 (germline): SGHTA, FQGNSA. The CDR3 totals 17 residues. Drawing the rest from reference TRBV7-2 and TRBJ2-1, the complete variable domain is GAGVSQSPSNKVTEKGKDVELRCDPISGHTALYWYRQSLGQGLEFLIYFQGNSAPDKSGLPSDRFSAERTGGSVSTLTIQRTQQEDSAVYLCASSLASWGTGNNEQFFGPGTRLTVL.

This chain links TRBV7-8 with TRBJ2-2; possible D gene TRBD2, 5 bases. V lost 1 base to trimming and J lost 7 bases, with 19 bases between them. This CDR3 comprises 17 residues. From germline, CDR1 is SGHVS and CDR2 FQNEAQ. DNA for the CDR3: TGTGCCAGCAGCTTAGTGGGGAGCCCCATCAGAAACGGGGAGCTGTTTTTT. Its translation is CASSLVGSPIRNGELFF.

The table lists this clone with a few counts. V gene TRBV10-3 combines with J gene TRBJ2-7; TRBD1 aligns across 8 bases. This CDR3 region has 13 residues. Germline V gene data show CDR1 as ENHRY and CDR2 as SYGVKD. V was pared by 7 bases and J by 6 bases, with 8 bases of the junction left unmatched. The CDR3 protein is CAITGTGDGEQYF. The CDR3 DNA sequence: TGTGCCATCACCGGGACAGGCGACGGCGAGCAGTACTTC.

The chain combines TRBV5-6 with TRBJ2-7, with TRBD2 identical over 9 bases. Germline values: CDR1 SGHDT, CDR2 YYEEEE. The CDR3 sequence is 16 residues long. J was trimmed by 7 bases and V by 2 bases; bases with no gene match: 13. The CDR3 DNA is TGTGCCAGCAGCTTAGGCGTCGGCGGGAGGGCGCGGGAGCAGTACTTC. Its translation is CASSLGVGGRAREQYF.

This sequence joins TRBV6-1 and TRBJ1-6, with TRBD1 matching over 7 bases. Germline lookup yields CDR1 MNHNS and CDR2 SASEGT. CDR3 length: 18 amino acids. The V gene end was trimmed by 3 bases and the J gene end by 0 bases; junction bases not matched to a gene: 8. Written as DNA, the CDR3 is TGTGCCAGCAGTGACTGGGACAGATCGAGCTCCTATAATTCACCCCTCCACTTT. Translated, it gives CASSDWDRSSSYNSPLHF.

The chain has TRBV9 and TRBJ2-5; 9 nucleotides agree with TRBD2. Germline lookup yields CDR1 SGDLS and CDR2 YYNGEE. Trimming removed 3 bases from V and 5 bases from J; junction bases left unmatched: 11. CDR3 length: 16 residues. CDR3 in amino acids: CASSEGARGGIETQYF. The CDR3 nucleotides read TGTGCCAGCAGCGAAGGGGCGCGGGGGGGAATTGAGACCCAGTACTTC. Variable domain in full (rest from reference TRBV9 and TRBJ2-5): DSGVTQTPKHLITATGQRVTLRCSPRSGDLSVYWYQQSLDQGLQFLIQYYNGEERAKGNILERFSAQQFPDLHSELNLSSLELGDSALYFCASSEGARGGIETQYFGPGTRLLVL.